At least ten counts were recorded for the clone carrying this T cell receptor (beta chain). The data originate from a study of CD8+CD57+ T cells in acquired aplastic anemia. Genomic DNA, serving as template, underwent TCR beta VDJ and CDR3 profiling. TCRdb recomputed calls from the reads with MiXCR, one row per CDR3 protein. Of approximately 200,000 distinct CDR3 sequences in the sample, about half were seen once. Deletions cut 4 bases from V and 4 bases from J, with 10 bases between. Germline V gives CDR1 SGHVS, CDR2 FQNEAQ. CDR3 length: 14 residues. In patients chosen for sequencing, flow cytometry had shown CD8+CD57+ cell expansion.

The chain recombines TRBV7-8 with TRBJ1-4; the D gene is possibly TRBD1 (5 bases). Sequencing was carried out using sorted CD4+, CD8+, or CD8+CD57+ T cells (not recorded which) from PBMCs. The source of this sequence is a human donor with aplastic anemia. CDR3 protein: CASSWGTGNEKLFF. The CDR3 DNA sequence: TGTGCCAGCAGCTGGGGGACGGGTAATGAAAAACTGTTTTTT.